This passage covers 6 T cell receptor beta chains from one sample sequenced in a study of T cell responses to AZD1222 COVID-19 vaccine (dated by TCRdb to about 2021). Sample time point, as interpreted from the label and publication: about 28 days (+/-7) after the second vaccine dose. The library was made by the immunoSEQ multiplex PCR assay. TCRdb carries this immuneACCESS record with in-frame sequences only. Its versions omit some clonotypes, under half of them owing to an unresolved V gene in the studies checked, with the rest unexplained. In this sample the table shows roughly 120,000 clones, around 85% of which occur a single time. The top ten clones comprise approximately 4.4% of the sample. This specimen consisted of peripheral blood, obtained 28 days after the second AZD1222 dose. These receptors were collected from an adult who received the AZD1222 COVID-19 vaccine.

This clone was detected a few times. This chain uses TRBV9 with TRBJ1-2; D possibly corresponds to TRBD1 (5 bases). This CDR3 contains 13 residues. Germline V gives CDR1 SGDLS, CDR2 YYNGEE. V lost 4 bases and J 7 bases, leaving 14 bases between the germline ends. CDR3 loop: CASSNRGPAGYTF. CDR3 in DNA: TGTGCCAGCAGCAACCGGGGACCTGCTGGCTACACCTTC.

The rearrangement links TRBV28 to TRBJ1-2, with 8 bases aligning to TRBD1. V lost 6 bases and J lost 7; bases outside the gene matches: 4. Germline V gene lookup returns CDR1 MDHEN and CDR2 SYDVKM. This CDR3 has 12 amino acids. The CDR3 nucleotides read TGTGCCAGCAGCACAGGGGGAGTTGGCTACACCTTC. Its translation is CASSTGGVGYTF.

The rearrangement links TRBV7-9 to TRBJ2-7; 7 bases agree with TRBD2. CDR1 is SEHNR and CDR2 is FQNEAQ in the germline V gene (reference sequence). V lost 0 bases, J lost 5 bases, and 4 bases stayed unmatched. The CDR3 has 14 residues. The CDR3: CASSLAFRGDEQYF. As DNA, the CDR3 is TGTGCCAGCAGCTTAGCGTTCCGGGGGGACGAGCAGTACTTC.

The J gene is TRBJ1-1, the V gene TRBV30; 8 bases match TRBD1. With V trimmed by 4 bases and J by 1 base, 5 bases remained unmatched. Germline CDR1 GTSNPN, CDR2 SVGIG (reference sequence). CDR3 length: 14 residues. The CDR3, as DNA: TGTGCCTGGAAGCCCGGGACAGGGAACACTGAAGCTTTCTTT. Its translation is CAWKPGTGNTEAFF.

The chain joins TRBV6-1 to TRBJ1-2; D may be TRBD1 (5 bases). The CDR3 consists of 14 residues. Germline V CDR1 and CDR2: MNHNS, SASEGT. V shed 1 base and J shed 5 bases, with 11 bases lying between them. The CDR3 region has the DNA TGTGCCAGCAGTGAAGTCGGCAGGGAATATGGCTACACCTTC. This gives the protein CASSEVGREYGYTF.

The chain combines TRBV7-6 with TRBJ2-7; 8 bases are a match to TRBD1. J was trimmed by 2 bases and V by 5 bases; bases with no gene match: 11. The germline V gene has CDR1 SGHVS and CDR2 FNYEAQ. The CDR3 has 16 residues. Written as DNA, the CDR3 is TGTGCCAGCAGCCCCCGGACCGGGACAGGAACCTACGAGCAGTACTTC. It translates to CASSPRTGTGTYEQYF.